The clone carrying this T cell receptor beta chain turned up a few times. As yet, its antigen is unknown. The entry originates in a study of beta chain features in type 1 diabetes. CDR3 length equals 16 residues. Trimming left V 0 bases short and J 0 bases short, with 12 bases between. The germline CDR1 and CDR2 sequences are SGDLS and YYNGEE. Study conclusions and caveats: Shorter TCRB CDR3s, moderately but significantly so, were found in Type 1 diabetes patients in all four CD4+ subsets.

Sequenced material consisted of expressed TCRB transcripts (all of the isolated RNA was reverse transcribed). Assay used: immunoSEQ multiplex PCR; TCRdb lists only in-frame clones, some missing. The sample holds 640,000 or so clones, more than 13% seen once. The rearrangement uses TRBV9 and TRBJ1-1; D may be TRBD1 (6 bases). This receptor was obtained from a man aged 18 to 29 with type 1 diabetes. Sequencing was done on a sample of naive CD4+ T cells from blood. CDR3 sequence: CASSVVRGWLNTEAFF. The CDR3 DNA sequence: TGTGCCAGCAGCGTAGTAAGGGGGTGGCTGAACACTGAAGCTTTCTTT.